This passage covers 19 T cell receptor beta chains from one sample sequenced in a study of early T cells in non-severe SARS-CoV-2 infection. TCRdb re-called the 5' RACE reads with MiXCR, one entry per CDR3 protein. The repertoire has about 34,000 distinct CDR3 sequences, around 6% of them found once; the top ten carry about 5.8%. Sample: whole blood. Every receptor here comes from an adult who was a healthcare worker with PCR-confirmed SARS-CoV-2 infection or an uninfected control (not recorded which).

This clonotype occurred many times. The chain joins TRBV27 to TRBJ1-2; possible D gene TRBD1, 5 bases. The CDR3 sequence is 15 residues long. CDR1 MNHEY and CDR2 SMNVEV come from the germline V gene (reference sequence). V was trimmed by 6 bases and J by 4 bases, leaving 18 bases between them. This chain's CDR3 is CASSARDRSGYGYTF. For the CDR3, the DNA is TGTGCCAGCAGCGCCCGGGACCGATCGGGCTATGGCTACACCTTC.

The chain uses TRBV23-1 and TRBJ2-7; D unresolved. TRBV23-1 is classed as an ORF, of uncertain function. This CDR3 has 14 residues. V lost 0 bases and J 2 bases, leaving 8 bases between the germline ends. CDR3 sequence (DNA): TGCGCCAGCAGTCAATCTCCAGCCCCCTACGAGCAGTACTTC. Translating gives CASSQSPAPYEQYF.

This clonotype was picked up a small number of times. The J gene is TRBJ2-2, the V gene TRBV5-1, with TRBD2 as a possible D gene (6 bases). There are 16 residues in the CDR3. Germline V gives CDR1 SGHRS, CDR2 YFSETQ. Between the trimmed V and J ends, which lost 4 bases and 0 bases, there was a span of 13 bases. Here the CDR3 reads CASSTGTHPNTGELFF. For the CDR3, the DNA is TGCGCCAGCAGCACGGGGACTCATCCGAACACCGGGGAGCTGTTTTTT.

This clonotype was recorded many times. The chain is built from TRBV21-1 and TRBJ1-4; the table's TRBD1 call for D was not verified on the DNA. TRBV21-1 is assigned pseudogene status. CDR3 length equals 15 residues. CDR3 sequence reads: CASSTLGAANEKLFF. As DNA, the CDR3 is TGTGCCAGCAGCACATTAGGGGCGGCTAATGAAAAACTGTTTTTT.

This clonotype was seen ten or more times. V gene TRBV3-1 combines with J gene TRBJ1-1, with unresolved D. The CDR3 loop spans 12 amino acids. The ends were cut back, 4 bases at V and 1 base at J, with 4 bases in the middle. The germline CDR1 and CDR2 sequences are LGHDT and YNNKEL (reference sequence). The CDR3 DNA follows: TGTGCCAGCAGCCGAACGAACACTGAAGCTTTCTTT. Protein: CASSRTNTEAFF.

This clonotype showed up many times. This chain joins TRBV15 and TRBJ1-2, with 7 bases identical to TRBD1. The junction had 6 bases not matched to a gene; V was cut back by 7 bases and J by 4 bases. This CDR3 is built from 13 residues. Germline CDR1 is LNHNV and CDR2 is YYDKDF (reference sequence). CDR3 protein: CATNTGEGYGYTF. CDR3 DNA sequence: TGTGCCACCAATACAGGGGAAGGCTATGGCTACACCTTC.

This clonotype occurred many times. The chain couples TRBV20-1 to TRBJ2-1; 7 positions agree with TRBD2. This CDR3 region has 13 residues. With V trimmed by 3 bases and J by 8 bases, 7 bases remained unmatched. Germline V gives CDR1 DFQATT, CDR2 SNEGSKA (reference sequence). The CDR3 spells CSASRVAGDEQFF. DNA for the CDR3: TGCAGTGCTAGTCGGGTGGCGGGGGATGAGCAGTTCTTC.

This clonotype occurred a few times. This chain joins TRBV28 and TRBJ1-4; 10 bases agree with TRBD1. The V segment lost 3 bases and the J segment 5 bases; nucleotides outside the gene matches: 6. CDR3 length equals 16 residues. The germline gives CDR1 MDHEN, CDR2 SYDVKM. The CDR3 nucleotides are TGTGCCAGCAGTTTCGGGACAGGGGACCCAAATGAAAAACTGTTTTTT. Its protein product is CASSFGTGDPNEKLFF.

The genes are TRBV6-1 and TRBJ1-6; D is possibly TRBD1 (6 bases). Germline assignment: CDR1 MNHNS and CDR2 SASEGT. Between the trimmed V and J ends, which lost 4 bases and 10 bases, there was a span of 17 bases. The CDR3 runs 15 residues. The CDR3 coding sequence is TGTGCCAGCAGTGTCTCCGTCTCAGGGGAATCACCCCTCCACTTT. Translated: CASSVSVSGESPLHF.

This clonotype was seen ten or more times. This chain uses TRBV20-1 with TRBJ2-1, with 9 positions matching TRBD2. From germline, CDR1 is DFQATT and CDR2 SNEGSKA (reference sequence). J was trimmed by 5 bases and V by 0 bases; bases with no gene match: 20. The CDR3 runs to 20 residues. The CDR3: CSARDLSRWGSGRPHNEQFF. For the CDR3, the DNA is TGCAGTGCTAGAGATCTTTCACGCTGGGGGAGCGGGAGGCCCCACAATGAGCAGTTCTTC.

Ten or more counts support this clonotype. The chain combines TRBV9 with TRBJ2-7; 9 bases are shared with TRBD2. The CDR3 contains 15 residues. Germline V gene data show CDR1 as SGDLS and CDR2 as YYNGEE. V gave up 0 bases and J gave up 4 bases; unmatched junction bases: 5. CDR3 sequence reads: CASSVEGAGGYEQYF. The CDR3 bases are TGTGCCAGCAGCGTAGAAGGAGCGGGAGGTTACGAGCAGTACTTC.

This clonotype was seen only a few times. V is TRBV28 and J is TRBJ1-4, with D maybe TRBD1 (5 bases). The length of the CDR3 is 16 residues. V shed 4 bases and J shed 0 bases, with 12 bases lying between them. Germline V gives CDR1 MDHEN, CDR2 SYDVKM. The DNA for the CDR3 is TGTGCCAGCAGTTCACCACAGGAATCAACTAATGAAAAACTGTTTTTT. Translation gives CASSSPQESTNEKLFF.

This rearrangement joins TRBV10-3 to TRBJ2-7; possible D gene TRBD2, 5 bases. With 6 bases removed from V and 3 bases from J, the gap between germline ends came to 12 bases. Germline lookup yields CDR1 ENHRY and CDR2 SYGVKD. The CDR3 is made up of 13 amino acids. As DNA, the CDR3 is TGTGCCATCAGCGGACTGAAACTCTACGAGCAGTACTTC. Encoded protein: CAISGLKLYEQYF.

This clonotype has ten or more counts. This sequence joins TRBV27 and TRBJ2-3, with TRBD2 identical over 7 bases. Germline V gene sequence: CDR1 MNHEY, CDR2 SMNVEV (reference sequence). The length of the CDR3 is 17 residues. The junction had 10 bases not matched to a gene; V was cut back by 3 bases and J by 1 base. The CDR3 sequence: CASSFRRAGVGTDTQYF. CDR3 nucleotides: TGTGCCAGCAGTTTCCGACGGGCGGGAGTAGGCACAGATACGCAGTATTTT.

This clonotype occurred a few times. The genes are TRBV4-1 and TRBJ2-1, with 8 bases identical to TRBD2. Germline V gene lookup returns CDR1 MGHRA and CDR2 YSYEKL. CDR3 length: 15 amino acids. V gave up 1 base and J gave up 4 bases; unmatched junction bases: 3. CDR3 DNA: TGCGCCAGCAGCCAAGCATCGGGAGGGTACAATGAGCAGTTCTTC. This gives the protein CASSQASGGYNEQFF.

By frequency in the sample, this clonotype is medium-sized. The gene calls are TRBV7-9 and TRBJ2-7; possibly TRBD1 for D (5 bases). The CDR3 is 13 amino acids. V gave up 6 bases and J gave up 3 bases, with 12 bases separating them. CDR1 is SEHNR, CDR2 FQNEAQ, per germline (reference sequence). The DNA of the CDR3 is TGTGCCAGCAGAGAGACAGAAAACTACGAGCAGTACTTC. It translates to CASRETENYEQYF.

This clonotype was recorded at least ten times. The chain employs TRBV20-1 and TRBJ2-5; TRBD2 is a possible D gene (5 bases). Between the trimmed V and J ends, which lost 6 bases and 4 bases, there was a span of 18 bases. In germline, CDR1 is DFQATT, CDR2 SNEGSKA (reference sequence). The CDR3 sequence is 14 residues long. DNA for the CDR3: TGCAGTGCACCGGCCTTTCTTGGAGGAGAGACCCAGTACTTC. Amino acids: CSAPAFLGGETQYF.

Ten or more counts support this clonotype. The rearrangement links TRBV11-2 to TRBJ2-3; tentative D call: TRBD1 (6 bases). V lost 5 bases and J 0 bases, leaving 18 bases between the germline ends. This CDR3 comprises 17 residues. Germline-derived CDR1 and CDR2 are SGHAT and FQNNGV. In DNA, the CDR3 is TGTGCCAGCAGCACCAATAGTGAAACAGGGAGCACAGATACGCAGTATTTT. Amino acid sequence: CASSTNSETGSTDTQYF.

The rearrangement uses TRBV25-1 and TRBJ2-3; 11 bases are shared with TRBD2. Germline CDR1 and CDR2: MGHDK and SYGVNS. The CDR3 is 15 residues long. With 6 bases clipped from V and 5 bases from J, the junction kept 7 bases outside the gene matches. CDR3 DNA sequence: TGTGCCAGCAGAGTAGCGGGAGGGCCGGGAGATACGCAGTATTTT. Amino acid sequence: CASRVAGGPGDTQYF.